One sample yielded the 22 T cell receptor beta chains listed below, sequenced in a study of response to subunit inactivated influenza vaccine. A single record per CDR3 protein comes from TCRdb applying MiXCR to the RT-PCR reads. The sample yields 530,000 or so distinct CDR3 sequences, approximately 15% seen once. The sequenced sample was PBMCs from blood, obtained 11 to 12 days after vaccination. The receptor set was obtained from a man aged 45-65 years who received an inactivated influenza vaccine.

The V call is TRBV7-6, the J call TRBJ2-1, with 12 bases aligning to TRBD2. The CDR3 has 19 residues. Losses at the gene ends were 0 bases for V and 1 base for J; bases not matched to a gene: 7. Germline assignment: CDR1 SGHVS and CDR2 FNYEAQ. The CDR3 nucleotides read TGTGCCAGCAGCTTAGCGGTCTGGACTAGCGGGACTTCCTACAATGAGCAGTTCTTC. Translating gives CASSLAVWTSGTSYNEQFF.

There are many counts of this clonotype. V gene TRBV7-2 combines with J gene TRBJ2-7; 7 positions match TRBD1. V trimming: 4 bases; J trimming: 0 bases; junction bases outside the gene matches: 3. The germline V gene has CDR1 SGHTA and CDR2 FQGNSA. The CDR3 is 14 amino acids. The CDR3 DNA follows: TGTGCCAGCAGCTCCCGGGACAGCTCCTACGAGCAGTACTTC. This sequence encodes CASSSRDSSYEQYF.

The chain uses TRBV6-1 and TRBJ2-7; D is perhaps TRBD1 (6 bases). From germline, CDR1 is MNHNS and CDR2 SASEGT. This CDR3 spans 15 amino acids. Trimming took 7 bases from V and 2 from J, leaving 18 bases between them. The CDR3 spells CASKPTGDTTYEQYF. The CDR3 DNA reads as TGTGCCAGCAAACCGACAGGAGACACCACCTACGAGCAGTACTTC.

This clonotype was counted between two and nine times. The chain couples TRBV7-2 to TRBJ2-3, with D perhaps given as TRBD1 or TRBD2 (5 bases each). The CDR3 consists of 14 residues. Per the germline V gene, CDR1 is SGHTA and CDR2 is FQGNSA. V gave up 3 bases and J gave up 9 bases, with 16 bases separating them. The CDR3 DNA is TGTGCCAGCAGCTTGACTCGGGACGTGGACACGCAGTATTTT. Amino acids: CASSLTRDVDTQYF.

Concerning this clonotype itself: A clone one base away is much larger, so this may be a read error. The CDR3 sequence: CAIRESNLREAFF. The CDR3 region has the DNA TGTGCCATCCGTGAGTCGAATCTCAGAGAAGCTTTCTTT. The chain couples TRBV10-3 to TRBJ1-1; no clear D. Per the germline V gene, CDR1 is ENHRY and CDR2 is SYGVKD. The length of the CDR3 is 13 residues.

V is TRBV5-4 and J is TRBJ2-2, with TRBD2 matching 8 bases. The V gene's germline CDR1 is SGHNT and CDR2 YYREEE (reference sequence). The CDR3 has 15 residues. V was clipped by 5 bases and J by 4 bases; unmatched bases: 7. CDR3: CASRAAGTSTGELFF. As DNA, the CDR3 is TGTGCCAGCAGAGCTGCCGGGACTAGCACCGGGGAGCTGTTTTTT. Variable domain in full (rest from reference TRBV5-4 and TRBJ2-2): ETGVTQSPTHLIKTRGQQVTLRCSSQSGHNTVSWYQQALGQGPQFIFQYYREEENGRGNFPPRFSGLQFPNYSSELNVNALELDDSALYLCASRAAGTSTGELFFGEGSRLTVL.

This clonotype was counted many times. Relative to the germline gene, one junction end is altered; a read error may explain this. This chain connects TRBV5-1 to TRBJ2-7; 7 nucleotides match TRBD2. This CDR3 contains 15 residues. Germline V CDR1 and CDR2: SGHRS, YFSETQ. In nucleotides, the CDR3 is TGTGCCAGCAGCTTGGGTTTAGCGGGTGCCTACGAGCAGTACTTC. It yields the protein CASSLGLAGAYEQYF.

The chain recombines TRBV24-1 with TRBJ2-1; TRBD2 matches 13 bases. CDR3 length equals 17 residues. Germline assignment: CDR1 KGHDR and CDR2 SFDVKD. Trimming at V came to 4 bases and at J to 9 bases, leaving 11 bases not matched to a gene. The CDR3 bases are TGTGCCACCAGTGAATGGGCCGGGACTAGCGGGATCGGTGAGCAGTTCTTC. Translating gives CATSEWAGTSGIGEQFF.

The V and J genes are TRBV5-1 and TRBJ2-4; 11 bases line up with TRBD2. J lost 7 bases, V lost 4 bases, and 7 bases had no gene match. The CDR3 contains 15 residues. Germline-derived CDR1 and CDR2 are SGHRS and YFSETQ. This CDR3 reads CASSPPSSGGNIQYF. CDR3 nucleotides: TGCGCCAGCAGCCCACCCTCTAGCGGGGGGAACATTCAGTACTTC. Based on the CDR3 plus reference TRBV5-1 and TRBJ2-4, the full variable domain is KAGVTQTPRYLIKTRGQQVTLSCSPISGHRSVSWYQQTPGQGLQFLFEYFSETQRNKGNFPGRFSGRQFSNSRSEMNVSTLELGDSALYLCASSPPSSGGNIQYFGAGTRLSVL.

This rearrangement joins TRBV5-1 to TRBJ2-7, with TRBD1 identical over 10 bases. This CDR3 is 18 amino acids long. V dropped 3 bases and J dropped 0; count of bases not matched to a gene: 12. Germline assignment: CDR1 SGHRS and CDR2 YFSETQ. The CDR3 DNA sequence: TGCGCCAGCAGCTCAAAGGCCGGGACAGGGGCTCACTCCTACGAGCAGTACTTC. This gives the protein CASSSKAGTGAHSYEQYF.

A few counts support this clonotype. The gene calls are TRBV27 and TRBJ2-5; possible D gene TRBD1, 5 bases. Germline V lookup: CDR1 MNHEY, CDR2 SMNVEV (reference sequence). The CDR3 has 15 amino acids. The V gene lost 6 bases and the J gene lost 1 base, with 15 bases spanning the gap. CDR3 bases: TGTGCCAGCAGCCTACTCCCACAGGTCCAAGAGACCCAGTACTTC. Protein sequence: CASSLLPQVQETQYF.

This clonotype was counted between two and nine times. The genes are TRBV6-5 and TRBJ1-2; weak D call: TRBD1 (5 bases). The V gene lost 2 bases and the J gene lost 5 bases, with 12 bases spanning the gap. The CDR3 spans 14 residues. Germline CDR1 is MNHEY and CDR2 is SVGAGI. The CDR3 protein is CASSYDPGRYGYTF. DNA of the CDR3: TGTGCCAGCAGTTACGATCCAGGGCGGTATGGCTACACCTTC.

This clonotype was recorded a few times. J is TRBJ2-1 and V is TRBV7-2; D unclear. The CDR3 has 13 amino acids. Trimming removed 1 base at V and 10 bases at J, with 11 bases between. Germline assignment: CDR1 SGHTA and CDR2 FQGNSA. The CDR3 bases are TGTGCCAGCAGCTTAGGGCTCGGTAAGGAGCAGTTCTTC. The encoded protein is CASSLGLGKEQFF. The variable domain in full, completed from reference TRBV7-2 and TRBJ2-1, reads GAGVSQSPSNKVTEKGKDVELRCDPISGHTALYWYRQSLGQGLEFLIYFQGNSAPDKSGLPSDRFSAERTGGSVSTLTIQRTQQEDSAVYLCASSLGLGKEQFFGPGTRLTVL.

This clonotype was found a few times. The chain carries TRBV18 and TRBJ2-3; D remains unclear. Per the germline V gene, CDR1 is KGHSH and CDR2 is LQKENI. Trimming pared 2 bases from V and 3 bases from J, leaving 9 bases between. This CDR3 has 14 amino acids. The CDR3 spells CASSPETRTDTQYF. CDR3 nucleotides: TGTGCCAGCTCACCAGAGACCAGAACAGATACGCAGTATTTT.

Ten or more counts support this clonotype. The rearrangement joins TRBV11-1 to TRBJ2-1; 14 positions agree with TRBD2. With 3 bases clipped from V and 6 bases from J, the junction kept 10 bases outside the gene matches. This CDR3 spans 18 amino acids. CDR1 and CDR2 from the germline V gene are SGHAT and FQDESV (reference sequence). The CDR3 sequence: CASSLPPRLAGGVNEQFF. CDR3 nucleotides: TGTGCCAGCAGCTTGCCCCCACGACTAGCGGGAGGGGTCAATGAGCAGTTCTTC. Looking up the rest from reference TRBV11-1 and TRBJ2-1 gives the full variable domain: EAEVAQSPRYKITEKSQAVAFWCDPISGHATLYWYRQILGQGPELLVQFQDESVVDDSQLPKDRFSAERLKGVDSTLKIQPAELGDSAMYLCASSLPPRLAGGVNEQFFGPGTRLTVL.

There are a few counts of this clonotype. V gene TRBV12-3 or TRBV12-4 combines with J gene TRBJ2-1; TRBD2 matches 9 bases. The length of the CDR3 is 15 residues. Trimming took 6 bases from V and 1 from J; bases not matched to a gene: 4. The CDR3 sequence is CASRKAGGSYNEQFF. The CDR3 DNA reads TGTGCCAGCAGGAAAGCGGGGGGTTCCTACAATGAGCAGTTCTTC.

This rearrangement joins TRBV6-5 to TRBJ1-3; unclear D gene. Germline CDR1 is MNHEY and CDR2 is SVGAGI. The CDR3 totals 16 residues. V gave up 4 bases and J gave up 4 bases, with 17 bases separating them. CDR3 amino acids: CASSWVPGPEGNTIYF. Written as DNA, the CDR3 is TGTGCCAGCAGTTGGGTACCCGGGCCGGAGGGAAACACCATATATTTT.

This clonotype has only a few counts. The V gene is TRBV28, the J gene TRBJ2-1; a possible D gene is TRBD2 (6 bases). The CDR3 length is 16 residues. CDR1 MDHEN and CDR2 SYDVKM come from the germline V gene. Trimming shortened V by 5 bases and J by 4 bases, and 18 bases separated the two germline ends. CDR3 DNA sequence: TGTGCCAGCAGTCCCGGGACTGGGGAACTATACAATGAGCAGTTCTTC. Translation gives CASSPGTGELYNEQFF.

There are a few counts of this clonotype. The gene calls are TRBV5-1 and TRBJ1-2; 9 bases agree with TRBD1. Trimming took 3 bases from V and 8 from J; bases not matched to a gene: 8. The germline V gene encodes CDR1 SGHRS and CDR2 YFSETQ. The CDR3 has 14 amino acids. DNA for the CDR3: TGCGCCAGCAGCTCGGGACAGGGAGGTGGCGGCTACACCTTC. This sequence encodes CASSSGQGGGGYTF.

This clonotype came up many times. The CDR3 DNA is TGTGCCAGCAGAGGCCCCGGGGCCTACAATGAGCAGTTCTTC. Protein: CASRGPGAYNEQFF. V gene TRBV6-2 or TRBV6-3 combines with J gene TRBJ2-1; maybe TRBD2 (5 bases). Trimming pared 6 bases from V and 2 bases from J, leaving 11 bases between. This CDR3 comprises 14 residues. The germline V gene encodes CDR1 MNHEY and CDR2 SVGEGT.

The gene calls are TRBV7-6 and TRBJ2-1; 7 bases are shared with TRBD2. Germline loops: CDR1 SGHVS, CDR2 FNYEAQ. V shed 5 bases and J 10 bases; nucleotides not matched to a gene: 5. This CDR3 has 12 residues. The CDR3 here is CASSVTGGEQFF. The CDR3 nucleotides read TGTGCCAGCAGCGTTACCGGGGGGGAGCAGTTCTTC.

This chain links TRBV4-2 with TRBJ1-2; no definite D call. The ends were cut back, 0 bases at V and 0 bases at J, with 8 bases in the middle. This CDR3 is built from 15 residues. Germline V gene lookup returns CDR1 LGHNA and CDR2 YNFKEQ. The CDR3 DNA is TGTGCCAGCAGCCAAGATGATAGAACTAACTATGGCTACACCTTC. Protein sequence: CASSQDDRTNYGYTF.